This record concerns one T cell receptor beta chain sequence. Its target is not known. The entry originates in a study of cytomegalovirus exposure and HLA in healthy donors. Study outcomes and limitations: In a later analysis, several top co-occurrence clusters appeared linked to parvovirus B19, influenza, CMV and Epstein-Barr virus. The study listed 150 to 200 cytomegalovirus-associated TCR beta chains. Analysis was carried out at a later point, and it linked a missense DCLRE1C variant to TCR beta V- and J-gene trimming. Association of fewer than 20,000 TCR beta sequences with HLA alleles was found at 0.05 false discovery rate in a later analysis.

The PCR was carried out with 60 Vbeta primers and 13 Jbeta primers. Data came from immunoSEQ multiplex PCR; TCRdb stores just in-frame clones and leaves some out. The top ten clones hold roughly 6% of a sample with about 150,000 clones, about four fifths of them seen once. V lost 3 bases to trimming and J lost 8 bases, with 11 bases between them. The CDR3 extends over 13 amino acids. Looked up from germline, CDR1 is LNHNV and CDR2 is YYDKDF (reference sequence). The specimen was PBMCs. The chain combines TRBV15 with TRBJ1-3, with a tentative D call TRBD1 (6 bases). The clonotype was recovered from a man aged 45-65 years in good health and CMV-seropositive. CDR3 in amino acids: CATSRNRAYTIYF. For the CDR3, the DNA is TGTGCCACCAGCAGGAACAGGGCCTACACCATATATTTT.